The rows below give T cell receptor beta chains drawn from one sample of a study of T cells after yellow fever vaccination. TCRdb re-analysed the 5' RACE reads in MiXCR, keeping a single row per CDR3 protein. The table shows 450,000 to 550,000 distinct CDR3 sequences, with around a fifth occurring only once. This material consisted of PBMCs, taken roughly 23 days after the first yellow fever vaccination. All receptors come from a man aged 18 to 30 who received the YFV17D yellow fever vaccine. CDR3s include the opening cysteine and the closing phenylalanine or tryptophan. The D gene is left open where the match is weak. Expanded clones get a size class; other rows say once, few or many, or leave the size out.

abundance	len	j_gene	d_gene	v_gene	CDR3nt	CDR3aa
.	13	TRBJ2-7	.	TRBV27	TGTGCCAGCAGCTTGAAACAAGCTTACGAGCAGTACTTC	CASSLKQAYEQYF
.	14	TRBJ2-7	TRBD2	TRBV3-1	TGTGCCAGCAGCCAAACGGGACTAGCTAACGAGCAGTACTTC	CASSQTGLANEQYF
.	14	TRBJ2-5	.	TRBV10-3	TGTGCCATCAGTGAGCCAGGGGCGCAGGAGACCCAGTACTTC	CAISEPGAQETQYF
once	12	TRBJ1-1	.	TRBV6-2/TRBV6-3	TGTGCCAGCAGCCGGACAGAGAGTGAAGCTTTCTTT	CASSRTESEAFF
.	18	TRBJ2-1	TRBD2	TRBV10-3	TGTGCCATCAGTGATACACTAGCGGGGGGCAGCTCCTACAATGAGCAGTTCTTC	CAISDTLAGGSSYNEQFF
few	16	TRBJ1-6	TRBD1	TRBV5-1	TGCGCCAGCAGCCCCCGAACAGGGGAGCATAATTCACCCCTCCACTTT	CASSPRTGEHNSPLHF
.	15	TRBJ2-3	TRBD2	TRBV20-1	TGCAGTGCTAGGGACCCTAGCGGGGGGGGTGATACGCAGTATTTT	CSARDPSGGGDTQYF
.	15	TRBJ1-1	.	TRBV5-1	TGCGCCAGCAGCTTGGATGGGGCCATGAACACTGAAGCTTTCTTT	CASSLDGAMNTEAFF
.	14	TRBJ2-7	.	TRBV29-1	TGCAGCGTTGAAGAGGCAGGGGTCAACTACGAGCAGTACTTC	CSVEEAGVNYEQYF
few	15	TRBJ2-7	TRBD1	TRBV12-3/TRBV12-4	TGTGCCAGCAGCCCCGGTCGGACAGGGACCTACGAGCAGTACTTC	CASSPGRTGTYEQYF
few	17	TRBJ2-1	.	TRBV6-2/TRBV6-3	TGTGCCAGCAGTTACCCACTCGGGGGGCCCACCTACAATGAGCAGTTCTTC	CASSYPLGGPTYNEQFF
few	14	TRBJ2-7	.	TRBV5-1	TGCGCCAGCAGCTTCTCTGGATTTTCCTACGAGCAGTACTTC	CASSFSGFSYEQYF
few	14	TRBJ1-1	.	TRBV6-1	TGTGCCAGCAGGGGTTTGGGGCGGGACACTGAAGCTTTCTTT	CASRGLGRDTEAFF
.	14	TRBJ2-2	.	TRBV25-1	TGTGCCAGCAGTCGGCCCGAGGGCACCGGGGAGCTGTTTTTT	CASSRPEGTGELFF
few	14	TRBJ2-2	.	TRBV20-1	TGCAGTGCTCCTGGACCGTTGAACACCGGGGAGCTGTTTTTT	CSAPGPLNTGELFF
.	16	TRBJ1-1	TRBD1	TRBV4-2	TGTGCCAGCAGCCCCCGCGGGACAGGTGCCAACACTGAAGCTTTCTTT	CASSPRGTGANTEAFF